This TCR beta chain was recorded in a study of blood T cell repertoires in COVID-19. Background on the study: PBMCs, B-cell-depleted T cells, or T cells were the source of the cDNA or gDNA that made up the material.

In the original processing: Reference gene primer amplification in the assay estimated nucleated cell counts. Clones were read by immunoSEQ multiplex PCR, and TCRdb kept only the in-frame ones, dropping some. For V, J and clone size, that table is used; D and trimming come from the DNA. The sample holds 110,000 or so clones, about 85% seen once. The CDR3 loop spans 14 amino acids. CDR1 is SGHDT, CDR2 YYEEEE, per germline. Germline trimming cut 4 bases from V and 3 bases from J; bases unmatched to any gene: 7. The sequencing input was peripheral blood. The chain uses TRBV5-6 and TRBJ2-7; 7 bases map to TRBD1. This receptor was taken from a man between 40 and 49 years old with acute or convalescent COVID-19. The chain's CDR3 is CASSATRDSYEQYF. The CDR3 nucleotides are TGTGCCAGCAGCGCAACGAGGGACAGCTACGAGCAGTACTTC.